Listed below are T cell receptor beta chains from one sample, sequenced in a study of cytomegalovirus exposure and HLA in healthy donors. Repertoires were generated with immunoSEQ multiplex PCR, while TCRdb's copy carries only in-frame clones and drops some. The sample lists approximately 190,000 clones, 87% occurring once. The sample comprised PBMCs. Receptors originate from a boy between 2 and 10 years old in good health and CMV-seronegative. Both conserved end residues are part of each CDR3. The order of the fields is clone size, D gene, J gene, V gene, CDR3 protein, CDR3 DNA. A D gene is named only where the DNA matches it firmly. Clone size appears in some rows only: once, few, many, or a class for an expanded clone.

NA | NA | TRBJ1-2 | TRBV7-2 | CASSSLPPLNYGYTF | TGTGCCAGCAGCTCCTTACCCCCACTGAACTATGGCTACACCTTC
NA | TRBD2 | TRBJ2-7 | TRBV27 | CASRPGTSGAYEQYF | TGTGCCAGCAGACCCGGGACTAGCGGGGCCTACGAGCAGTACTTC
NA | TRBD1 | TRBJ1-5 | TRBV6-1 | CASRWTGLIQPQHF | TGTGCCAGCAGATGGACAGGGCTAATTCAGCCCCAGCATTTT
once | TRBD1 | TRBJ2-7 | TRBV7-8 | CASSLRGQGANEQYF | TGTGCCAGCAGCTTAAGGGGACAGGGGGCCAACGAGCAGTACTTC
once | NA | TRBJ1-1 | TRBV2 | CASSEAGRGNTEAFF | TGTGCCAGCAGTGAAGCAGGCAGGGGGAACACTGAAGCTTTCTTT
few | NA | TRBJ2-1 | TRBV7-9 | CASSHRSSYNEQFF | TGTGCCAGCAGTCACAGGAGCTCCTACAATGAGCAGTTCTTC
NA | TRBD1 | TRBJ1-2 | TRBV30 | CAWRGGGLFFAGYTF | TGTGCCTGGAGAGGGGGCGGCCTCTTTTTTGCTGGCTACACCTTC
few | NA | TRBJ1-4 | TRBV6-5 | CASSYSRNEKLFF | TGTGCCAGCAGTTACTCGAGAAACGAAAAACTGTTTTTT
once | TRBD1 | TRBJ2-7 | TRBV19 | CASSRGVGTGVGEQYF | TGTGCCAGTAGCCGTGGTGTCGGGACAGGGGTAGGCGAGCAGTACTTC
NA | TRBD1 | TRBJ1-3 | TRBV6-6 | CASSYAAGGNTIYF | TGTGCCAGCAGTTACGCGGCAGGGGGGAACACCATATATTTT
NA | NA | TRBJ2-3 | TRBV9 | CASSVQGWADTQYF | TGTGCCAGCAGCGTACAGGGATGGGCAGATACGCAGTATTTT
NA | TRBD2 | TRBJ2-5 | TRBV30 | CAWLADLAETQYF | TGTGCCTGGCTAGCGGACCTGGCGGAGACCCAGTACTTC
NA | TRBD1 | TRBJ2-7 | TRBV5-1 | CASSLTPGQGAEQYF | TGCGCCAGCAGCTTGACCCCGGGACAGGGTGCCGAGCAGTACTTC
NA | TRBD1 | TRBJ2-7 | TRBV28 | CATLPHRDRGYEQYF | TGTGCCACCTTACCCCACCGGGACAGGGGGTACGAGCAGTACTTC
NA | NA | TRBJ1-1 | TRBV30 | CAWSPDRNTEAFF | TGTGCCTGGAGTCCCGACAGGAACACTGAAGCTTTCTTT
once | NA | TRBJ1-1 | TRBV7-3 | CASSLGRGYGNTEAFF | TGTGCCAGCAGCTTAGGGAGGGGCTATGGGAACACTGAAGCTTTCTTT
NA | TRBD1 | TRBJ1-6 | TRBV6-5 | CASSQGGSYNSPLHF | TGTGCCAGCAGTCAGGGGGGCTCCTATAATTCACCCCTCCACTTT
NA | NA | TRBJ2-3 | TRBV11-2 | CASSLAGVSDTQYF | TGTGCCAGCAGCTTAGCGGGGGTGTCAGATACGCAGTATTTT
few | NA | TRBJ1-4 | TRBV2 | CASNMVPQEEKLFF | TGTGCCAGCAATATGGTCCCCCAGGAAGAAAAACTGTTTTTT
NA | NA | TRBJ1-1 | TRBV5-1 | CASYLNLDTEAFF | TGCGCCAGTTACCTGAATTTGGACACTGAAGCTTTCTTC
NA | TRBD2 | TRBJ2-7 | TRBV10-3 | CAISESSASGSWEQYF | TGTGCCATCAGTGAGTCGAGTGCTAGCGGGAGTTGGGAGCAGTACTTC
NA | NA | TRBJ1-6 | TRBV10-2 | CASRSGDLGGLSPLHF | TGCGCCAGCAGATCCGGGGACCTGGGGGGTCTTTCACCCCTCCACTTT
NA | TRBD1 | TRBJ1-1 | TRBV28 | CASSFLDRQRNTEAFF | TGTGCCAGCAGCTTCCTGGACAGGCAGAGGAACACTGAAGCTTTCTTT
few | NA | TRBJ1-1 | TRBV7-3 | CASSDDPGTEAFF | TGTGCCAGCAGCGACGACCCGGGGACTGAAGCTTTCTTT
NA | TRBD2 | TRBJ2-1 | TRBV19 | CASSATSDSYNEQFF | TGTGCCAGTAGTGCTACTAGCGACTCCTACAATGAGCAGTTCTTC
NA | NA | TRBJ2-1 | TRBV11-2 | CASSSPGVSEQFF | TGTGCCAGCAGCTCACCGGGGGTAAGTGAGCAGTTCTTC
NA | TRBD1 | TRBJ1-6 | TRBV28 | CASSPSTGGISPLHF | TGTGCCAGCAGTCCGTCGACAGGGGGCATTTCACCCCTCCACTTT
NA | NA | TRBJ1-1 | TRBV5-1 | CASSLAHMNTEAFF | TGCGCCAGCAGCTTGGCACACATGAACACTGAAGCTTTCTTT
NA | TRBD1 | TRBJ2-1 | TRBV30 | CAWETGQYNEQFF | TGTGCCTGGGAGACAGGGCAATACAATGAGCAGTTCTTC